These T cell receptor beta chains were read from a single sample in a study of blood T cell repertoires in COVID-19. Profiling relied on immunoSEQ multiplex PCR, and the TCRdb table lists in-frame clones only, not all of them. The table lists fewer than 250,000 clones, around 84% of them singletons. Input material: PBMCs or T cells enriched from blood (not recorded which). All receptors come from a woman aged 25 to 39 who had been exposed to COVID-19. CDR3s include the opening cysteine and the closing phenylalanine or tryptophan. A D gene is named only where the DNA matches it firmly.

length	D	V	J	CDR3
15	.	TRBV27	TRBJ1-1	CASSQIRGAGTEAFF
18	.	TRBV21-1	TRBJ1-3	CASTKTGGTKSSGNTIYF
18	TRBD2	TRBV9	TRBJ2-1	CASSVGLAGGQSYNEQFF
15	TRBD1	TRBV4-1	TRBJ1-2	CASSHPYDRGYGYTF
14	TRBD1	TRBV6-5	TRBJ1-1	CASGWTGINTEAFF
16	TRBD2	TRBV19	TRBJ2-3	CASSPSGAPFTDTQYF
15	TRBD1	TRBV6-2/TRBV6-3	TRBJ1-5	CASSTPGTGNQPQHF
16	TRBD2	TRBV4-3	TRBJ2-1	CASSQLSGGAHNEQFF
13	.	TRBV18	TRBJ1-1	CASSAREAFGAFF
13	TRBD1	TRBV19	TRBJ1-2	CASSHLTGSGYTF
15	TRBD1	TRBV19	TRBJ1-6	CASRLGQGRNSPLHF
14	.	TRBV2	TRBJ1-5	CASSVWGLNQPQHF
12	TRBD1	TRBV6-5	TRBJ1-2	CASRQTGGRYTF
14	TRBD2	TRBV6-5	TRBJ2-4	CASLASGGGNIQYF